This paragraph covers one T cell receptor beta chain sequence. Its antigen target is currently unknown. It has no much larger one-base neighbor in the sample; base qualities were not kept. V gives up 2 bases and J gives up 2 bases, and the segment between their germline ends measures 12 bases. Looking up the germline V gene yields CDR1 SNHLY and CDR2 FYNNEI. The CDR3 runs 15 amino acids, cysteine and phenylalanine included. Of the read, only the CDR3 DNA is kept; its 45 bases are in frame from base 1. TCRbeta CDR3 regions were amplified from genomic DNA by means of the immunoSEQ Assay, a bias-controlled multiplex PCR. In the authors' own workflow: Within the assay, amplification of reference gene primers was used to estimate how many nucleated cells each sample contained. To quantify the absolute abundance of each unique TCRbeta CDR3 rearrangement, sequence reads were collapsed and filtered. For each sample, productive Simpson clonality was calculated as the square root of Simpson's diversity index over productive rearrangements. The immuneACCESS repertoire file appears here via TCRdb, limited to in-frame rearrangements. These files lack a portion of the clones; in checked studies, under half of the deficit traces to unresolved V genes, and the cause of the others is not known. D and trimming were read from the DNA, whereas the V and J calls and clone size are those reported in that table. The sample yields more than 85,000 clones; nearly 80% were counted once. The biggest ten clones account for 16% of the sample.

The data derive from a study of blood T cell repertoires in COVID-19 (dated by TCRdb to the early 2020s). About the full investigation: Samples from collaborators originated in the United States, Italy and Spain and spanned both the acute and convalescent phases of COVID-19. The material from the prospective study consisted of cDNA or gDNA derived from T cells, B-cell-depleted T cells, or PBMCs. Deeply sampled blood TCRbeta repertoires from subjects exposed to, actively infected with, or recovered from COVID-19 were included in the dataset. The repertoires were released in a freely available public database meant as a resource for research on the immune response to SARS-CoV-2. Samples were obtained from the ongoing ImmuneRACE study (first 160 participants) and from about 1,300 subjects provided by 6 global collaborators. Sample metadata almost always included a de-identified subject ID, COVID-19 status, age in years and sex. Where HLA class I and class II types were available, the types were taken from metadata supplied by the sample provider, not from assay-based typing. General findings and caveats noted by the study authors: How much clinical and demographic metadata was included differed by source and by participant, and the metadata was provided uncurated.

Each collaborating institution followed its own protocols to collect whole blood in K2EDTA tubes. For TCRbeta analysis, collaborators shipped samples as frozen whole blood, isolated PBMCs, or DNA extracted from either of those sample types. The chain is made from TRBV2 and TRBJ1-2, and TRBD1 may be the D gene, going by 6 matching bases. The sample consisted of peripheral blood. The sequence was collected from a woman older than 75 with active or convalescent COVID-19. The CDR3: CASSETGHSNYGYTF. Read as DNA, the sequence is TGTGCCAGCAGTGAAACGGGACACTCCAACTATGGCTACACCTTC.